This TCR beta chain was captured in a study of CD8 T cells in Susac syndrome. When the RNA was reverse transcribed, random hexamers were used with an input of about 0.5 to 1 ug. The amplification used immunoSEQ multiplex PCR on TCR beta CDR3; it spanned 54 Vbeta and 13 Jbeta. TCRdb recomputed calls from the immunoSEQ multiplex PCR reads with MiXCR, one row per CDR3 protein. The data contain 150,000 to 200,000 distinct CDR3 sequences, roughly 95% of them singletons. Germline CDR1 reads SGHRS; CDR2 reads YFSETQ. The CDR3 is 15 amino acids. J gave up 5 bases and V 0 bases, and 6 bases lay outside the gene matches.

The sequence derives from a human donor in good health. The J gene is TRBJ1-1, the V gene TRBV5-1, with TRBD1 matching over 8 bases. The source material was CD4+ T cells from PBMCs. The CDR3 DNA follows: TGCGCCAGCAGCTTGGAACAGGGGGACGGGACTGAAGCTTTCTTT. It specifies CASSLEQGDGTEAFF.